Listed here are 11 T cell receptor beta chains from one sample, sequenced in a study of T cell responses to AZD1222 COVID-19 vaccine (dated by TCRdb to the early 2020s). Libraries were made using the immunoSEQ multiplex PCR assay. TCRdb provides this immuneACCESS table in a form limited to in-frame rearrangements. Some clones are lacking; in checked studies, under half of them reflect an unresolved V gene, and why the rest are absent is not known. The sample table holds around 62,000 clones, of which around 90% were seen once. Roughly 5% of the sample is in the top ten clones. This specimen's time point label, interpreted: baseline before first vaccination. The material was peripheral blood, obtained on day 0 of AZD1222 vaccination. The receptors originated from an adult in good health.

The chain joins TRBV7-3 to TRBJ2-5; D gene ambiguous. The CDR3 is 13 residues long. Germline V gene sequence: CDR1 SGHTA, CDR2 FQGTGA. V lost 5 bases, J lost 0 bases, and 7 bases lay in between. The CDR3 here is CASSLTYQETQYF. The CDR3 nucleotides are TGTGCCAGCAGCCTGACATACCAAGAGACCCAGTACTTC.

J is TRBJ1-2 and V is TRBV7-9; 9 nucleotides line up with TRBD1. The V and J ends lost 2 bases and 8 bases, in that order; junction bases with no gene match: 9. The V gene's germline CDR1 is SEHNR and CDR2 FQNEAQ (reference sequence). The CDR3 extends over 15 amino acids. CDR3 loop: CASSLRDRDVRGYTF. DNA of the CDR3: TGTGCCAGCAGCTTAAGGGACAGGGATGTACGGGGCTACACCTTC.

The gene calls are TRBV9 and TRBJ1-3, with 7 bases that match TRBD1. The CDR3 totals 15 residues. J gave up 0 bases and V 4 bases, and 4 bases lay outside the gene matches. Per the germline V gene, CDR1 is SGDLS and CDR2 is YYNGEE. CDR3 residues: CASSPGQHSGNTIYF. The CDR3 nucleotides are TGTGCCAGCAGCCCGGGACAGCACTCTGGAAACACCATATATTTT.

In its sample, this clone was seen a few times. The gene calls are TRBV19 and TRBJ1-2, with no clear D. Germline CDR1 LNHDA, CDR2 SQIVND (reference sequence). The CDR3 runs to 13 residues. V was pared by 5 bases and J by 0 bases, with 7 bases between. CDR3 DNA sequence: TGTGCCAGTAGTTTGAGAGCTAACTATGGCTACACCTTC. It codes for CASSLRANYGYTF. The full variable domain, its missing parts supplied by reference TRBV19 and TRBJ1-2, is DGGITQSPKYLFRKEGQNVTLSCEQNLNHDAMYWYRQDPGQGLRLIYYSQIVNDFQKGDIAEGYSVSREKKESFPLTVTSAQKNPTAFYLCASSLRANYGYTFGSGTRLTVV.

This clone was recorded once. The genes are TRBV18 and TRBJ1-2; D is possibly TRBD1 (6 bases). The ends were cut back, 4 bases at V and 6 bases at J, with 18 bases in the middle. The CDR3 runs to 15 residues. Germline V gives CDR1 KGHSH, CDR2 LQKENI. CDR3 DNA sequence: TGTGCCAGCTCACTTAACTCAGGGGCCCAGGATGGCTACACCTTC. Translation: CASSLNSGAQDGYTF.

The chain recombines TRBV28 with TRBJ1-1; 10 nucleotides agree with TRBD1. This CDR3 region has 15 residues. Trimming took 2 bases from V and 5 from J; bases not matched to a gene: 5. From germline, CDR1 is MDHEN and CDR2 SYDVKM. As DNA, the CDR3 is TGTGCCAGCAGTTTACCGGGACAGGGGAGAACTGAAGCTTTCTTT. Translation: CASSLPGQGRTEAFF.

The chain couples TRBV5-1 to TRBJ2-6; D possibly corresponds to TRBD1 (5 bases). Trimming took 7 bases from V and 0 from J, leaving 8 bases between them. The CDR3 spans 14 residues. Germline-derived CDR1 and CDR2 are SGHRS and YFSETQ. CDR3 nucleotides: TGCGCCAGCTTCGACAGCTCTGGGGCCAACGTCCTGACTTTC. Translation: CASFDSSGANVLTF.

V is TRBV4-1 and J is TRBJ2-1, with a tentative D call TRBD2 (5 bases). V lost 4 bases to trimming and J lost 3 bases, with 13 bases between them. Per the germline V gene, CDR1 is MGHRA and CDR2 is YSYEKL. This CDR3 contains 15 residues. The CDR3 here is CASSRAVMGYNEQFF. The CDR3, as DNA: TGCGCCAGCAGCCGAGCGGTAATGGGCTACAATGAGCAGTTCTTC.

The chain couples TRBV7-9 to TRBJ2-2; TRBD2 matches 10 bases. The germline CDR1 and CDR2 sequences are SEHNR and FQNEAQ (reference sequence). V shed 5 bases, J shed 0 bases, and the junction held 9 bases outside the gene matches. The CDR3 length is 18 residues. The CDR3, as DNA: TGTGCCAGCAGCCCTAAGCCCACTAGCGGGACGAACACCGGGGAGCTGTTTTTT. It is translated as CASSPKPTSGTNTGELFF.

V and J are TRBV11-3 and TRBJ2-4; no clear D. The CDR3 is made up of 13 amino acids. Germline CDR1 is SGHNT and CDR2 is YENEEA. V was cut by 0 bases and J by 7 bases, with 7 bases left in between. The CDR3 here is CASSLDQGNIQYF. The CDR3, as DNA: TGTGCCAGCAGCTTAGATCAAGGGAACATTCAGTACTTC.

V and J are TRBV6-5 and TRBJ1-1; a weak D match, TRBD1 (5 bases). The germline gives CDR1 MNHEY, CDR2 SVGAGI. The ends were cut back, 6 bases at V and 1 base at J, with 12 bases in the middle. The length of the CDR3 is 14 residues. DNA for the CDR3: TGTGCCAGCAGCTCCGGGACGGGGAACACTGAAGCTTTCTTT. This sequence encodes CASSSGTGNTEAFF.